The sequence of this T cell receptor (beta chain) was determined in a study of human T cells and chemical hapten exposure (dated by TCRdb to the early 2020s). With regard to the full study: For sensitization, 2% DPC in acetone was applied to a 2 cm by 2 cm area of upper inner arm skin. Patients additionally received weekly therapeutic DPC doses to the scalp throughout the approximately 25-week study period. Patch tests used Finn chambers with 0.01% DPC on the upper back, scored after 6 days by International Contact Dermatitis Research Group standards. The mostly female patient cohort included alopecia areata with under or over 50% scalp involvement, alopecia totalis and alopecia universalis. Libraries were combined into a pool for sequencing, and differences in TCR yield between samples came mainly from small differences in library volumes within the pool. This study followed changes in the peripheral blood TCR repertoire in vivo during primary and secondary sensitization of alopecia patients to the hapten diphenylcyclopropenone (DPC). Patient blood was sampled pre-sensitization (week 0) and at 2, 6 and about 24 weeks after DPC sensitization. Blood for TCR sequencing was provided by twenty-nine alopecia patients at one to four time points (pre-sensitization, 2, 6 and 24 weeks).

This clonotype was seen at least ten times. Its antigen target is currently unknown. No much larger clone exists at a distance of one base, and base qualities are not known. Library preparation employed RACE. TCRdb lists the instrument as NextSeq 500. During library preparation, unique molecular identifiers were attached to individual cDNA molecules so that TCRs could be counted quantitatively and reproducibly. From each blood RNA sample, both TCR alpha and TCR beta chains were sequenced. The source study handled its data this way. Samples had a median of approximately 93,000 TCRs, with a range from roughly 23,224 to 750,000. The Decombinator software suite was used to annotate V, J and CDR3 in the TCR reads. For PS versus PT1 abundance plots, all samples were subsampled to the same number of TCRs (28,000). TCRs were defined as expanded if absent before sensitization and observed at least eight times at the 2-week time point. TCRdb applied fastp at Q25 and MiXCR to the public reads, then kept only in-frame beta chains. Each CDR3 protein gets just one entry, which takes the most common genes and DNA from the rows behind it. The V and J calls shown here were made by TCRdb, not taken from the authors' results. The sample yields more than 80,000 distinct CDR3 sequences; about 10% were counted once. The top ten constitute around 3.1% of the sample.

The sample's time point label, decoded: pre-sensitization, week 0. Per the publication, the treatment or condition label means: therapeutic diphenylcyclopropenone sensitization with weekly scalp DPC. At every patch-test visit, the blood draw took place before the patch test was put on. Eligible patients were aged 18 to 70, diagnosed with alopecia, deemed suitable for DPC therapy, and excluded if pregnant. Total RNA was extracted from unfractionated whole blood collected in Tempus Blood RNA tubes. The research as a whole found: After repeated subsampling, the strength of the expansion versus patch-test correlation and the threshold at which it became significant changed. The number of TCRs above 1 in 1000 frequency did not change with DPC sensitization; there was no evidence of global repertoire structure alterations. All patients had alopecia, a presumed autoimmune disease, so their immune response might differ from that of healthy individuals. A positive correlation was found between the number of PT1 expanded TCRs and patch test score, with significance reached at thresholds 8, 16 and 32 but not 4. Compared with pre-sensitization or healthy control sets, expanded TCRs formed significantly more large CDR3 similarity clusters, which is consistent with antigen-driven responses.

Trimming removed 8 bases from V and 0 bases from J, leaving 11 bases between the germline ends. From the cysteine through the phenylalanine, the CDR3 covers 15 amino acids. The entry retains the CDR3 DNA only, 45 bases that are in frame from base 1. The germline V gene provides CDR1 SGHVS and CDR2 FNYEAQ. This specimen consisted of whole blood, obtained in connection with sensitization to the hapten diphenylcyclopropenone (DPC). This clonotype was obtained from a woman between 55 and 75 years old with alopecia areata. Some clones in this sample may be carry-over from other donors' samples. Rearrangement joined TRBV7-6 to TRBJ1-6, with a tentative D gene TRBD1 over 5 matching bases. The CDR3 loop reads CASGGGSSYNSPLHF. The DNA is TGTGCCAGCGGGGGGGGGAGCTCCTATAATTCACCCCTCCACTTT.